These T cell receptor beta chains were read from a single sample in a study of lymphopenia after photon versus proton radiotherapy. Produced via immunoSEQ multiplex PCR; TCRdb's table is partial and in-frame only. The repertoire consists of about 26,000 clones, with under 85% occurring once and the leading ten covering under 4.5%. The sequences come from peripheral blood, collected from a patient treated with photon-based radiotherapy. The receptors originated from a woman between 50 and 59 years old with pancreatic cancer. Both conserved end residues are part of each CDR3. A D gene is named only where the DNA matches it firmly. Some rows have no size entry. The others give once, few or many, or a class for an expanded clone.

cdr3_nt: TGTGCCAGCAGCCCACGACTAGCTGCAAGCTCCTACAATGAGCAGTTCTTC
cdr3_aa: CASSPRLAASSYNEQFF
d_call: TRBD2
clone_size: -
v_call: TRBV9
j_call: TRBJ2-1

cdr3_nt: TGTGCCAGCAGTTTAAGGCACTCTGGAAACACCATATATTTT
cdr3_aa: CASSLRHSGNTIYF
d_call: -
clone_size: once
v_call: TRBV28
j_call: TRBJ1-3

cdr3_nt: TGTGCCAGCAACGGAAACAATCAGCCCCAGCATTTT
cdr3_aa: CASNGNNQPQHF
d_call: -
clone_size: -
v_call: TRBV2
j_call: TRBJ1-5

cdr3_nt: TGTGCCAGCAGCTTAGATTACGGGTGGAGCACAGATACGCAGTATTTT
cdr3_aa: CASSLDYGWSTDTQYF
d_call: -
clone_size: -
v_call: TRBV11-2
j_call: TRBJ2-3

cdr3_nt: TGTGCCAGCAGCTACGGGACAGGGGGGTATCAGCCCCAGCATTTT
cdr3_aa: CASSYGTGGYQPQHF
d_call: TRBD1
clone_size: -
v_call: TRBV7-2
j_call: TRBJ1-5

cdr3_nt: TGTGCCAGCAGTTTATCCCAGGGGGCCGTTAATGGCTACACCTTC
cdr3_aa: CASSLSQGAVNGYTF
d_call: TRBD1
clone_size: few
v_call: TRBV27
j_call: TRBJ1-2

cdr3_nt: TGTGCCAGCAGTGAGGGGGTGGCCTACGAGCAGTACTTC
cdr3_aa: CASSEGVAYEQYF
d_call: -
clone_size: -
v_call: TRBV2
j_call: TRBJ2-7

cdr3_nt: TGTGCCAGCAGCCAACTGACTAGCGGGAGGAACAATGAGCAGTTCTTC
cdr3_aa: CASSQLTSGRNNEQFF
d_call: TRBD2
clone_size: few
v_call: TRBV14
j_call: TRBJ2-1

cdr3_nt: TGTGCCAGTAGTATATCTGTCAGGGGACGGGGTGGGCAGTTCTTC
cdr3_aa: CASSISVRGRGGQFF
d_call: -
clone_size: few
v_call: TRBV19
j_call: TRBJ2-1

cdr3_nt: TGTGCCAGCAGCGCTTTAGGGGTGGGAAACTATGGCTACACCTTC
cdr3_aa: CASSALGVGNYGYTF
d_call: -
clone_size: -
v_call: TRBV14
j_call: TRBJ1-2

cdr3_nt: TGTGCCAGCAGCCCTCTTCGGGTCACTGAAGCTTTCTTT
cdr3_aa: CASSPLRVTEAFF
d_call: -
clone_size: once
v_call: TRBV6-6
j_call: TRBJ1-1

cdr3_nt: TGCAGCGTTGAAAGGAACGGGAGTCCAAATGAGCAGTTCTTC
cdr3_aa: CSVERNGSPNEQFF
d_call: -
clone_size: few
v_call: TRBV29-1
j_call: TRBJ2-1

cdr3_nt: TGTGCCAGCAGTGGTAGCGGGAGCTATAACAATGAGCAGTTCTTC
cdr3_aa: CASSGSGSYNNEQFF
d_call: TRBD2
clone_size: once
v_call: TRBV6-5
j_call: TRBJ2-1

cdr3_nt: TGTGCCAGCGGGGGGAGCATTGATGGAAACACCATATATTTT
cdr3_aa: CASGGSIDGNTIYF
d_call: -
clone_size: -
v_call: TRBV7-2
j_call: TRBJ1-3

cdr3_nt: TGTGCCAGCAGCAGACCCGGGACCTCTTACAATGAGCAGTTCTTC
cdr3_aa: CASSRPGTSYNEQFF
d_call: -
clone_size: -
v_call: TRBV7-9
j_call: TRBJ2-1

cdr3_nt: TGCGCCAGCGGGGACGCAGGGTCCTACGAGCAGTACTTC
cdr3_aa: CASGDAGSYEQYF
d_call: -
clone_size: -
v_call: TRBV5-1
j_call: TRBJ2-7

cdr3_nt: TGTGCCAGCAGTCCCTGGGCGTTGAATGAGCAGTTCTTC
cdr3_aa: CASSPWALNEQFF
d_call: -
clone_size: -
v_call: TRBV27
j_call: TRBJ2-1

cdr3_nt: TGCGCCAGCAGCGTCCGTACAGGGGAGGGAGACATTCAGTACTTC
cdr3_aa: CASSVRTGEGDIQYF
d_call: -
clone_size: -
v_call: TRBV4-1
j_call: TRBJ2-4

cdr3_nt: TGCGCCAGCAGCCAAGATCGGGATCTGATCACCGGGGAGCTGTTTTTT
cdr3_aa: CASSQDRDLITGELFF
d_call: -
clone_size: -
v_call: TRBV4-3
j_call: TRBJ2-2

cdr3_nt: TGTGCCAGCAGCGGCGAGGGCGGGGGGAGCACAGATACGCAGTATTTT
cdr3_aa: CASSGEGGGSTDTQYF
d_call: TRBD2
clone_size: -
v_call: TRBV9
j_call: TRBJ2-3

cdr3_nt: TGCGCCAGCAGCCTTGGAGGGCCCCTCTACGAGCAGTACTTC
cdr3_aa: CASSLGGPLYEQYF
d_call: -
clone_size: -
v_call: TRBV10-1
j_call: TRBJ2-7

cdr3_nt: TGTGCCAGCAGTGAATCCGGGACAGAGAATGAAAAACTGTTTTTT
cdr3_aa: CASSESGTENEKLFF
d_call: TRBD1
clone_size: -
v_call: TRBV25-1
j_call: TRBJ1-4

cdr3_nt: TGTGCCAGCACCCCGGGGGGCTCCGGGGGCAATCAGCCCCAGCATTTT
cdr3_aa: CASTPGGSGGNQPQHF
d_call: -
clone_size: once
v_call: TRBV28
j_call: TRBJ1-5

cdr3_nt: TGTGCCAGCAGCTCCCAGTCCCCAGATACGCAGTATTTT
cdr3_aa: CASSSQSPDTQYF
d_call: -
clone_size: -
v_call: TRBV7-9
j_call: TRBJ2-3

cdr3_nt: TGTGCCAGCACCCAAAATCTGGCGACTGAAGCTTTCTTT
cdr3_aa: CASTQNLATEAFF
d_call: -
clone_size: few
v_call: TRBV7-2
j_call: TRBJ1-1

cdr3_nt: TGCGCCAGCAGCTTGGATCCGGGAGAAAGCGAGCAGTACTTC
cdr3_aa: CASSLDPGESEQYF
d_call: -
clone_size: -
v_call: TRBV5-1
j_call: TRBJ2-7

cdr3_nt: TGCGCCAGCACGCTAGCGGGAGGTCACTCCTACGAGCAGTACTTC
cdr3_aa: CASTLAGGHSYEQYF
d_call: TRBD2
clone_size: -
v_call: TRBV10-2
j_call: TRBJ2-7

cdr3_nt: TGTGCCAGCAGCCCCGGGACAGGGACTAATGAAAAACTGTTTTTT
cdr3_aa: CASSPGTGTNEKLFF
d_call: TRBD1
clone_size: -
v_call: TRBV9
j_call: TRBJ1-4

cdr3_nt: TGTGCCATTGACCGGGACAGGGGGAACGAGCAGTACTTC
cdr3_aa: CAIDRDRGNEQYF
d_call: TRBD1
clone_size: few
v_call: TRBV7-9
j_call: TRBJ2-7

cdr3_nt: TGTGCCAGCAGCTTAGAGGCTAGCGGGAGTATTGGCGGAGAGCAGTACTTC
cdr3_aa: CASSLEASGSIGGEQYF
d_call: TRBD2
clone_size: -
v_call: TRBV11-2
j_call: TRBJ2-7

cdr3_nt: TGTGCCAGCAGTGCGATTCGAAACTTCAGGGAGTCTAATGAAAAACTGTTTTTT
cdr3_aa: CASSAIRNFRESNEKLFF
d_call: -
clone_size: -
v_call: TRBV6-1
j_call: TRBJ1-4

cdr3_nt: TGTGCCAGCAGTTACAGGACAGGGGGCGAGCAGTACTTC
cdr3_aa: CASSYRTGGEQYF
d_call: TRBD1
clone_size: -
v_call: TRBV6-5
j_call: TRBJ2-7

cdr3_nt: TGTGCCAGCAGCCCCCGTAATCGGGATGAGCAGTTCTTC
cdr3_aa: CASSPRNRDEQFF
d_call: -
clone_size: -
v_call: TRBV5-8
j_call: TRBJ2-1

cdr3_nt: TGTGCCAGCAGTGACAGGGGCACAGATACGCAGTATTTT
cdr3_aa: CASSDRGTDTQYF
d_call: -
clone_size: -
v_call: TRBV6-4
j_call: TRBJ2-3

cdr3_nt: TGTGCCAGTAGTATGGGAGGGGCGCGTGAAAAACTGTTTTTT
cdr3_aa: CASSMGGAREKLFF
d_call: -
clone_size: -
v_call: TRBV19
j_call: TRBJ1-4

cdr3_nt: TGTGCCAGCAGCCAAACCGGGACAGGGGCACGGTTGGATACGCAGTATTTT
cdr3_aa: CASSQTGTGARLDTQYF
d_call: TRBD1
clone_size: -
v_call: TRBV7-9
j_call: TRBJ2-3

cdr3_nt: TGCGCCAGCCGCGATACGGGACAGGGGATGATGGGAGCCAAAAACATTCAGTACTTC
cdr3_aa: CASRDTGQGMMGAKNIQYF
d_call: TRBD1
clone_size: -
v_call: TRBV5-1
j_call: TRBJ2-4

cdr3_nt: TGTGCCAGCTCACGGACTAGCGGGGAAGAGACCCAGTACTTC
cdr3_aa: CASSRTSGEETQYF
d_call: TRBD2
clone_size: once
v_call: TRBV18
j_call: TRBJ2-5

cdr3_nt: TGTGCCAGCAGCCTCGGGGGTGCGCGGACCTACAATGAGCAGTTCTTC
cdr3_aa: CASSLGGARTYNEQFF
d_call: -
clone_size: -
v_call: TRBV9
j_call: TRBJ2-1

cdr3_nt: TGCGCCAGCAGCTTGGCCCAACTAGCGGGATACAATGAGCAGTTCTTC
cdr3_aa: CASSLAQLAGYNEQFF
d_call: TRBD2
clone_size: -
v_call: TRBV5-1
j_call: TRBJ2-1